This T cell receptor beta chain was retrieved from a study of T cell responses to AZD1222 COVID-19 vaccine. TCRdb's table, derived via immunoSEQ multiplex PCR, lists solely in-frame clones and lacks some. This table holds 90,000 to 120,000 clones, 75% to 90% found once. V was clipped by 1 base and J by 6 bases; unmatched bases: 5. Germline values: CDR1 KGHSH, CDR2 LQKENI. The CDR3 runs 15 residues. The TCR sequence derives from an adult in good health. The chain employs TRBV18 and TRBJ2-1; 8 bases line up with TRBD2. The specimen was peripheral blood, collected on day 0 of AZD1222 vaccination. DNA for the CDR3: TGTGCCAGCTCACCACTGCGGGAGGCAGTCAATGAGCAGTTCTTC. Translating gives CASSPLREAVNEQFF.